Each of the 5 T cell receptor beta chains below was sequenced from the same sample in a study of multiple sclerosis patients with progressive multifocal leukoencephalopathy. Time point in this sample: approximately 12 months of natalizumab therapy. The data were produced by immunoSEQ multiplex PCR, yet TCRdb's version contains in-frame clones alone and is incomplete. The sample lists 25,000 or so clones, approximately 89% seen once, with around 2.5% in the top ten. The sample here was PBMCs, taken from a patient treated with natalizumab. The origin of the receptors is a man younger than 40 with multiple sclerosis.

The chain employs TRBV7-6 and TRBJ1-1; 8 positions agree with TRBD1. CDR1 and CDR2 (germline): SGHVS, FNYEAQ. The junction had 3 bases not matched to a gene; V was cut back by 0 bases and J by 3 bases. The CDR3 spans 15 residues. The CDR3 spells CASSLASTGDTEAFF. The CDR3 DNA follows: TGTGCCAGCAGCTTAGCATCGACAGGGGACACTGAAGCTTTCTTT. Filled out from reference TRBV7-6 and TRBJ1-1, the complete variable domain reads GAGVSQSPRYKVTKRGQDVALRCDPISGHVSLYWYRQALGQGPEFLTYFNYEAQQDKSGLPNDRFSAERPEGSISTLTIQRTEQRDSAMYRCASSLASTGDTEAFFGQGTRLTVV.

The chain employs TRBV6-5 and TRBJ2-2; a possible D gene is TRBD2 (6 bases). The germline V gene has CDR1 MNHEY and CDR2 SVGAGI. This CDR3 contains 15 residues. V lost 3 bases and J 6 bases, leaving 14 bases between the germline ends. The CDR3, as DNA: TGTGCCAGCAGTTATAGCCCCCGCGGGGCCGGGGAGCTGTTTTTT. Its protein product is CASSYSPRGAGELFF.

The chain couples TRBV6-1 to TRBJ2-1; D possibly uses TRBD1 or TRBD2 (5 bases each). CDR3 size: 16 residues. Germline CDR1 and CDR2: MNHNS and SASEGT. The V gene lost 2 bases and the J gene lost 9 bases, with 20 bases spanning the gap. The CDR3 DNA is TGTGCCAGCAGTGAACCTCCGGGACCCAGGGCGGGTGAGCAGTTCTTC. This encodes CASSEPPGPRAGEQFF.

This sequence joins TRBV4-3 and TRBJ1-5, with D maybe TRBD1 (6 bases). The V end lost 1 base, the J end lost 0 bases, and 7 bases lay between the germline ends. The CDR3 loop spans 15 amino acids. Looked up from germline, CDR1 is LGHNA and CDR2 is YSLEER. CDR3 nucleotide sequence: TGCGCCAGCAGCCAAGCGACAGGTAGCAATCAGCCCCAGCATTTT. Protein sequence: CASSQATGSNQPQHF.

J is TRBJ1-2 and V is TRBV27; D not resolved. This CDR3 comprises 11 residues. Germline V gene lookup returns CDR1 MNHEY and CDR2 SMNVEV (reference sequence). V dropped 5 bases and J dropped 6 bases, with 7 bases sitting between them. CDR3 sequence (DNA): TGTGCCAGCAGTCCCGGACATGGCTACACCTTC. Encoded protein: CASSPGHGYTF.